This T cell receptor beta chain was found in a study of technical replicates of blood from a handful of donors. Germline assignment: CDR1 SGHNT and CDR2 YYREEE (reference sequence). The CDR3 totals 15 residues. J lost 5 bases, V lost 4 bases, and 8 bases had no gene match. Clones were read by immunoSEQ multiplex PCR, and TCRdb kept only the in-frame ones, dropping some. The sample gives about 49,000 clones, about 94% of which show up once; about 3.6% is in the top ten. Sequencing input: PBMCs. The receptor's source is a human donor in good health. Some clones in this sample may be carry-over from other donors' samples. The chain is built from TRBV5-4 and TRBJ2-5, with TRBD1 matching over 10 bases. CDR3 region: CASSRTGGDRETQYF. In DNA, the CDR3 is TGTGCCAGCAGCCGGACAGGGGGAGATAGGGAGACCCAGTACTTC. The whole variable domain, remainder taken from reference TRBV5-4 and TRBJ2-5, is ETGVTQSPTHLIKTRGQQVTLRCSSQSGHNTVSWYQQALGQGPQFIFQYYREEENGRGNFPPRFSGLQFPNYSSELNVNALELDDSALYLCASSRTGGDRETQYFGPGTRLLVL.